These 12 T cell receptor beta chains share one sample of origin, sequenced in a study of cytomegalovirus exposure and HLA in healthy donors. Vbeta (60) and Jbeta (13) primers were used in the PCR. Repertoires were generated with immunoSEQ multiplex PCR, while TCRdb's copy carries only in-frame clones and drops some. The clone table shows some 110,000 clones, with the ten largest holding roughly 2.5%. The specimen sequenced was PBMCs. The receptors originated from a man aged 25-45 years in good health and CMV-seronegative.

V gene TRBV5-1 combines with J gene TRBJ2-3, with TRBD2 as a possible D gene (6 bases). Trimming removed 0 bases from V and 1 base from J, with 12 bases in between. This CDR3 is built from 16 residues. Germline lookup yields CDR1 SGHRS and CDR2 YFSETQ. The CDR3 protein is CASSLELWEGTDTQYF. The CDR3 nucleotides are TGCGCCAGCAGCTTGGAACTCTGGGAGGGCACAGATACGCAGTATTTT. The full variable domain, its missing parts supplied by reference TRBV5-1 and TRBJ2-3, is KAGVTQTPRYLIKTRGQQVTLSCSPISGHRSVSWYQQTPGQGLQFLFEYFSETQRNKGNFPGRFSGRQFSNSRSEMNVSTLELGDSALYLCASSLELWEGTDTQYFGPGTRLTVL.

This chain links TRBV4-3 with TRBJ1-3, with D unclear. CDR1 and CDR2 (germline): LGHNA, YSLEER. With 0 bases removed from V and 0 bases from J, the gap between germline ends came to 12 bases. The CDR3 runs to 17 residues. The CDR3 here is CASSQDSYFYSGNTIYF. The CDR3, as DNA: TGCGCCAGCAGCCAAGATTCGTACTTCTACTCTGGAAACACCATATATTTT.

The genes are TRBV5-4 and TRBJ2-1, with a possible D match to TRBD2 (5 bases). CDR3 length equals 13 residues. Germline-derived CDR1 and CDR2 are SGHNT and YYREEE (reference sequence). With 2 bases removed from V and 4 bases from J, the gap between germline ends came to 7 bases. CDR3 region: CASSFTGYNEQFF. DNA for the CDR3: TGTGCCAGCAGCTTTACGGGGTACAATGAGCAGTTCTTC.

CDR3 residues: CASSQVGRGRAGEQYF. The CDR3 DNA is TGTGCCAGCAGCCAAGTGGGTCGCGGGAGGGCCGGGGAGCAGTACTTC. This chain links TRBV14 with TRBJ2-7, with TRBD2 identical over 9 bases. CDR3 length equals 16 residues. The ends lost 1 base at V and 7 bases at J; junction bases unmatched: 11. Per germline, CDR1 SGHDN and CDR2 FVKESK.

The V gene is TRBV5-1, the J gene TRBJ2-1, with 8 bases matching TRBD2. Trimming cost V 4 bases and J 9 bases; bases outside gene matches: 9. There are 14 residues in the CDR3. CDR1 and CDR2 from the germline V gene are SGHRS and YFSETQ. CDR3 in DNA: TGCGCCAGCAGCGAAAGCGGGAGTCTCGGTGAGCAGTTCTTC. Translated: CASSESGSLGEQFF.

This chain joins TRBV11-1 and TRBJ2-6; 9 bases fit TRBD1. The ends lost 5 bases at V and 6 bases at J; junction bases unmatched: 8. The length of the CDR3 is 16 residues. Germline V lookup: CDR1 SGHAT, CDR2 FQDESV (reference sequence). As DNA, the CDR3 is TGTGCCAGCAGCCATCCCAAACAGGGGGCGGCCAACGTCCTGACTTTC. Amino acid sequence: CASSHPKQGAANVLTF.

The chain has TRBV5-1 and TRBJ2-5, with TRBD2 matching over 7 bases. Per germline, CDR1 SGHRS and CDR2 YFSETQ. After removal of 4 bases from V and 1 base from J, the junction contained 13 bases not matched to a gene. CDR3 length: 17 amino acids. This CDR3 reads CASSPPLSSGFQETQYF. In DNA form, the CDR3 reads TGCGCCAGCAGCCCTCCTCTGTCTAGCGGATTCCAAGAGACCCAGTACTTC.

The CDR3 DNA sequence: TGTGCCAGCAGCCAACATTACCGGACAGACCGACCAAGCGGGAGGCTGACCGGGGAGCTGTTTTTT. Translating gives CASSQHYRTDRPSGRLTGELFF. The chain combines TRBV4-2 with TRBJ2-2, with 9 bases fitting TRBD2. V was pared by 2 bases and J by 5 bases, with 24 bases of the junction left unmatched. The CDR3 length is 22 residues. Germline lookup yields CDR1 LGHNA and CDR2 YNFKEQ.

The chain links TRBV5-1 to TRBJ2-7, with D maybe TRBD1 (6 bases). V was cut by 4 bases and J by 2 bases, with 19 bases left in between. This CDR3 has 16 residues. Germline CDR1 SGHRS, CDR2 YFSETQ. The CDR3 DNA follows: TGCGCCAGCAGCCGACTACCCCCGGACAGCCCCTACGAGCAGTACTTC. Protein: CASSRLPPDSPYEQYF.

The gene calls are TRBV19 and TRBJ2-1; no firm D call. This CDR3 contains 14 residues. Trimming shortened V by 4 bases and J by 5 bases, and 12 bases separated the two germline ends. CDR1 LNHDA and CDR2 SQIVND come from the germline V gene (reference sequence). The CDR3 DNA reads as TGTGCCAGTAGTAATGGCGGTGGTGACAATGAGCAGTTCTTC. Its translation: CASSNGGGDNEQFF.

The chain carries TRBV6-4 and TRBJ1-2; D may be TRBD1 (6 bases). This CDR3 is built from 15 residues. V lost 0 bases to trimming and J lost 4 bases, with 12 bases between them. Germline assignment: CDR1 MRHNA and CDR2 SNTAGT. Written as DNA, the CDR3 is TGTGCCAGCAGTGACTCAGCAGGGGCGGGCTATGGCTACACCTTC. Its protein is CASSDSAGAGYGYTF.

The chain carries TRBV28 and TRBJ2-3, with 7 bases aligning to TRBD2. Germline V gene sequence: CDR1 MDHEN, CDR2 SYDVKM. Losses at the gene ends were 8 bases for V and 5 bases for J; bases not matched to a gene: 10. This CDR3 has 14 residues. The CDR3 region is CASGSAGSRDTQYF. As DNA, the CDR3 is TGTGCCAGCGGTTCAGCGGGATCAAGAGATACGCAGTATTTT.